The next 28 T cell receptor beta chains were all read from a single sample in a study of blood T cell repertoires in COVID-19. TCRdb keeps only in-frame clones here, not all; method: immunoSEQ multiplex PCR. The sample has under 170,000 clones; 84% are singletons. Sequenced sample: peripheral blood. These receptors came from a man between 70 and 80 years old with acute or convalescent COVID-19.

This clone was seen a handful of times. The CDR3 DNA is TGCGCCAGCAAACTAGCAACCAACACCGGGGAGCTGTTTTTT. It specifies CASKLATNTGELFF. This chain uses TRBV5-1 with TRBJ2-2; TRBD2 is a possible D gene (6 bases). The CDR3 contains 14 residues. V was pared by 6 bases and J by 2 bases, with 11 bases between. The germline V gene has CDR1 SGHRS and CDR2 YFSETQ.

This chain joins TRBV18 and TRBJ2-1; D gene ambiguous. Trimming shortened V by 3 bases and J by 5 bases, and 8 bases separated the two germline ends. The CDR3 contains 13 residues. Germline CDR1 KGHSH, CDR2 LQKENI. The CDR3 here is CASSPLADNEQFF. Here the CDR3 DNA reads TGTGCCAGCTCACCCCTGGCCGACAATGAGCAGTTCTTC.

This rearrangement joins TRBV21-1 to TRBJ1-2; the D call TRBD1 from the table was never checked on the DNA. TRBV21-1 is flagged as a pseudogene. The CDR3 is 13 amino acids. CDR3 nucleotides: TGTGCCAGCACCTTGACAGGGGCCTATGGCTACACCTTC. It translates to CASTLTGAYGYTF.

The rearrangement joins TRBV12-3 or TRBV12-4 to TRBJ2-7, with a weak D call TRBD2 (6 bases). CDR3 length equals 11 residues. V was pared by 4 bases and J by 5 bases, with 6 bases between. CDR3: CASSWGDEQYF. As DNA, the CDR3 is TGTGCCAGCAGTTGGGGGGACGAGCAGTACTTC.

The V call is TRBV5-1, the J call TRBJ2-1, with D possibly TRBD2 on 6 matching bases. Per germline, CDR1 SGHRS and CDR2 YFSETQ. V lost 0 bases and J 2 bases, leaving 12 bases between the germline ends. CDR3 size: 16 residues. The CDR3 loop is CASSLAGGETYNEQFF. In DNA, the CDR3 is TGCGCCAGCAGCTTGGCCGGCGGGGAGACCTACAATGAGCAGTTCTTC.

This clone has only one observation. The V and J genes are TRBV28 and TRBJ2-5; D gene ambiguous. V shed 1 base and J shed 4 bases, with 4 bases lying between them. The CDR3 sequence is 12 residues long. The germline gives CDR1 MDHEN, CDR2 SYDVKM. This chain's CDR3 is CASSLFGETQYF. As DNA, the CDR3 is TGTGCCAGCAGTTTATTCGGAGAGACCCAGTACTTC.

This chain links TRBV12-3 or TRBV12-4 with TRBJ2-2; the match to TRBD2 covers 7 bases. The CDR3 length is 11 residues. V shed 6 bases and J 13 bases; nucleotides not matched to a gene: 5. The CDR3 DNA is TGTGCCAGCAGCCGGGGGGAGGGGCTGTTTTTT. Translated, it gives CASSRGEGLFF.

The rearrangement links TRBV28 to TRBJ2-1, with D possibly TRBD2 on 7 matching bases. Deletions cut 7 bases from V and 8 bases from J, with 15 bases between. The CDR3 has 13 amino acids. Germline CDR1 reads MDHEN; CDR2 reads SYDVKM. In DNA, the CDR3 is TGTGCCAGCAATCGCGGGGGCGGGGATGAGCAGTTCTTC. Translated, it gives CASNRGGGDEQFF. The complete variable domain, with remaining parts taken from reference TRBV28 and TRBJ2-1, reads DVKVTQSSRYLVKRTGEKVFLECVQDMDHENMFWYRQDPGLGLRLIYFSYDVKMKEKGDIPEGYSVSREKKERFSLILESASTNQTSMYLCASNRGGGDEQFFGPGTRLTVL.

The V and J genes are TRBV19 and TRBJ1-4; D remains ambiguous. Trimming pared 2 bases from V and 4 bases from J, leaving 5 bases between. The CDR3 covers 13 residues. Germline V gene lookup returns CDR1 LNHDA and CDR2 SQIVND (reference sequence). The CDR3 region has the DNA TGTGCCAGTAGTATACAGGTTAATGAAAAACTGTTTTTT. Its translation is CASSIQVNEKLFF.

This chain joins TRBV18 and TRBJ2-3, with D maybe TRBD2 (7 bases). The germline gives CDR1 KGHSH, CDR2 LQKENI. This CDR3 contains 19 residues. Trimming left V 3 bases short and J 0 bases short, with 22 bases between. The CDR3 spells CASSPGRGGPYSSTDTQYF. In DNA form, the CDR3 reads TGTGCCAGCTCACCGGGGCGCGGGGGCCCCTATTCTAGCACAGATACGCAGTATTTT. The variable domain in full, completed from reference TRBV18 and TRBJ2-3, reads NAGVMQNPRHLVRRRGQEARLRCSPMKGHSHVYWYRQLPEEGLKFMVYLQKENIIDESGMPKERFSAEFPKEGPSILRIQQVVRGDSAAYFCASSPGRGGPYSSTDTQYFGPGTRLTVL.

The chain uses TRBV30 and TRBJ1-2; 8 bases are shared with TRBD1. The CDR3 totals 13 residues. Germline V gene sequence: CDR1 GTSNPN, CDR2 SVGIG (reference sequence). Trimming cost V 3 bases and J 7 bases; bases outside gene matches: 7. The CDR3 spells CAWSPGGVVGYTF. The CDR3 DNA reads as TGTGCCTGGAGCCCAGGGGGCGTGGTTGGCTACACCTTC.

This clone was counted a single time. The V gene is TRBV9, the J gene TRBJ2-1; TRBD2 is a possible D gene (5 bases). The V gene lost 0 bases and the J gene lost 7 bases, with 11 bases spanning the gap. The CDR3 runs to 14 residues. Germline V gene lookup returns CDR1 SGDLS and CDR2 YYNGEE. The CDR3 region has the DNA TGTGCCAGCAGCGTAGTGGGCAGAGGGAATGAGCAGTTCTTC. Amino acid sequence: CASSVVGRGNEQFF.

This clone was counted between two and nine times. Here the CDR3 reads CASSLVRGAGDTGELFF. The CDR3 bases are TGCGCCAGCAGCTTGGTGCGGGGCGCGGGGGACACCGGGGAGCTGTTTTTT. The gene calls are TRBV5-1 and TRBJ2-2; TRBD2 matches 7 bases. The CDR3 has 17 residues. Germline assignment: CDR1 SGHRS and CDR2 YFSETQ. Trimming cost V 0 bases and J 3 bases; bases outside gene matches: 8.

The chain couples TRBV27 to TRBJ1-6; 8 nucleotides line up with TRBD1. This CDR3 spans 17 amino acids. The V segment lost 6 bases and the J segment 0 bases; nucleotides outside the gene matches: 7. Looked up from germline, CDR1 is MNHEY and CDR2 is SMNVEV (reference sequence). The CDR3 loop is CASSQRGQASYNSPLHF. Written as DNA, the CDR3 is TGTGCCAGCAGCCAAAGGGGACAGGCCTCCTATAATTCACCCCTCCACTTT.

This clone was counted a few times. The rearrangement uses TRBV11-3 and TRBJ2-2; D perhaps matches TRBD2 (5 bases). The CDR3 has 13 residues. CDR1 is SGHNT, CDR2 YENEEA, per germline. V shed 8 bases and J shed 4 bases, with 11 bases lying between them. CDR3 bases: TGTGCCAGCGCGAGGGTCGGCACCGGGGAGCTGTTTTTT. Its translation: CASARVGTGELFF.

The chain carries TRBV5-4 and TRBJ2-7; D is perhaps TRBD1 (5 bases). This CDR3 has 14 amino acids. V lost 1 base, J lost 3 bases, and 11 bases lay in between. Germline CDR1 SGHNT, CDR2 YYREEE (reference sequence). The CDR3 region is CASSLYGQSYEQYF. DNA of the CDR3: TGTGCCAGCAGCTTGTATGGACAAAGCTACGAGCAGTACTTC. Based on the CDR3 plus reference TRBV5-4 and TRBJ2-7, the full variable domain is ETGVTQSPTHLIKTRGQQVTLRCSSQSGHNTVSWYQQALGQGPQFIFQYYREEENGRGNFPPRFSGLQFPNYSSELNVNALELDDSALYLCASSLYGQSYEQYFGPGTRLTVT.

The CDR3, as DNA: TGTGCCAGCAGACAGGGGGCGGAGGAGACCCAGTACTTC. Its protein is CASRQGAEETQYF. The V and J genes are TRBV28 and TRBJ2-5, with 9 positions matching TRBD1. Germline CDR1 MDHEN, CDR2 SYDVKM. This CDR3 comprises 13 residues. Trimming took 6 bases from V and 5 from J; bases not matched to a gene: 4.

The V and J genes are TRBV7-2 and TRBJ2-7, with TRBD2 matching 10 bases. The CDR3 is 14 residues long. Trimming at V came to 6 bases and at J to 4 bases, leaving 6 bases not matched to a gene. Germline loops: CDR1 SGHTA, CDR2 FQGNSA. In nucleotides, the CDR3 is TGTGCCAGCAGGCTTACTAGCGGGGATTACGAGCAGTACTTC. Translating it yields CASRLTSGDYEQYF.

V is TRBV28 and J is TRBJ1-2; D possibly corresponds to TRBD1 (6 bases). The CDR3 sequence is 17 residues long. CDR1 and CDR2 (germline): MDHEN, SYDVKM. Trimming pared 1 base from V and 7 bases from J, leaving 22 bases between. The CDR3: CASSLSTPTGQRSGYTF. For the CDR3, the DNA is TGTGCCAGCAGTTTATCCACTCCTACAGGGCAGCGGAGTGGCTACACCTTC.

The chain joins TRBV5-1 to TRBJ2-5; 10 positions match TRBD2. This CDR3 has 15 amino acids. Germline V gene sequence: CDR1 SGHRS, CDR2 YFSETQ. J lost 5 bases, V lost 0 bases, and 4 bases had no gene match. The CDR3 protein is CASSLDSGLAETQYF. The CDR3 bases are TGCGCCAGCAGCTTGGATTCGGGACTAGCGGAGACCCAGTACTTC.

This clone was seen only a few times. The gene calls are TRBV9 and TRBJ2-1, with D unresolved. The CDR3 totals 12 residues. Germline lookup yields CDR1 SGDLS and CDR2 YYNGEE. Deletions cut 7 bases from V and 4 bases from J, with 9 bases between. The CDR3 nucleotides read TGTGCCAGCTCTCTCGGGTACAATGAGCAGTTCTTC. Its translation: CASSLGYNEQFF. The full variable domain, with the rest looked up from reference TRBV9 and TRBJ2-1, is DSGVTQTPKHLITATGQRVTLRCSPRSGDLSVYWYQQSLDQGLQFLIQYYNGEERAKGNILERFSAQQFPDLHSELNLSSLELGDSALYFCASSLGYNEQFFGPGTRLTVL.

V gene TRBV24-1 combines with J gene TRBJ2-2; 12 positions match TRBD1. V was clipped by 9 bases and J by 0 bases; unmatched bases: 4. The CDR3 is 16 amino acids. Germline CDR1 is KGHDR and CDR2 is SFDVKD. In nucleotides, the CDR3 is TGTGCCACCGGGACAGGGGGCGCCCCGAACACCGGGGAGCTGTTTTTT. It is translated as CATGTGGAPNTGELFF.

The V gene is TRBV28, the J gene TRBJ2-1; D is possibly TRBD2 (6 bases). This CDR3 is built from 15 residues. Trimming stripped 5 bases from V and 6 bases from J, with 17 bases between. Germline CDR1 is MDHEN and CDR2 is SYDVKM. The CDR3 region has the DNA TGTGCCAGCAGTCCCCCGGGACTCACCACCAATGAGCAGTTCTTC. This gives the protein CASSPPGLTTNEQFF.

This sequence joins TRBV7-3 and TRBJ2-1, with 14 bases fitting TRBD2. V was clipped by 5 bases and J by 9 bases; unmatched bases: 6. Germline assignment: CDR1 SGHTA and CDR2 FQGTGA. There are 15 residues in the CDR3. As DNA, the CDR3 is TGTGCCAGCAGCCCGGGGGGACTAGCGGGAGTTGAGCAGTTCTTC. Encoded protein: CASSPGGLAGVEQFF.

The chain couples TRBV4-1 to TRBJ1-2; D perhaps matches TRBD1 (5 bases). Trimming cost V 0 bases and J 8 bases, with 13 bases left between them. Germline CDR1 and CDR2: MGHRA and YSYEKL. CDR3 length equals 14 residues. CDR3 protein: CASSQDSSHRGYTF. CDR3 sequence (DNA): TGCGCCAGCAGCCAAGATTCGTCTCACAGGGGCTACACCTTC.

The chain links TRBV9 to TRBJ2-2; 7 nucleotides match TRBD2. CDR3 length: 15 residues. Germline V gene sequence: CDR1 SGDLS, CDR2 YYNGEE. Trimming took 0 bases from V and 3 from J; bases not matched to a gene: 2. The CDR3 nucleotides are TGTGCCAGCAGCGTAGCGGGGGGTTACACCGGGGAGCTGTTTTTT. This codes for CASSVAGGYTGELFF.

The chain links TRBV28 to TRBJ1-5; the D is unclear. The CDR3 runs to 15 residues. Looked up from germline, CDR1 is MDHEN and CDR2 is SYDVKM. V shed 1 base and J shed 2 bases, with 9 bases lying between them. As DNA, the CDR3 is TGTGCCAGCAGTTTATTCGGGTTAGGCAATCAGCCCCAGCATTTT. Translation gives CASSLFGLGNQPQHF.

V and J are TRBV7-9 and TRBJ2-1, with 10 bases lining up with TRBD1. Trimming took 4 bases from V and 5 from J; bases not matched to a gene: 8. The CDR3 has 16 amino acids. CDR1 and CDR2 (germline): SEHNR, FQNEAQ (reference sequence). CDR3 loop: CASSSNRDRGHNEQFF. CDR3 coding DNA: TGTGCCAGCAGCTCCAACCGGGACAGGGGACACAATGAGCAGTTCTTC.